The 28 T cell receptor beta chains in this list originate from one sample, sequenced in a study of blood T cells in healthy people across ages. Through a sample-barcoded 5' primer and a J-beta primer mix, a second PCR was run for 7 to 11 cycles. One entry per CDR3 protein results from TCRdb running MiXCR on the 5' RACE reads. Among 800,000 or so distinct CDR3 sequences listed, about 25% were seen once. These data also featured in a second study, about T cells of mothers and their children.

Sequencing was done on a sample of blood. The receptors were gathered from a boy younger than 18 in good health.

The chain recombines TRBV28 with TRBJ2-2; the D gene is possibly TRBD1 (7 bases). Germline V gene lookup returns CDR1 MDHEN and CDR2 SYDVKM. Trimming pared 10 bases from V and 2 bases from J, leaving 14 bases between. The CDR3 is 14 amino acids. The CDR3 nucleotides read TGTGCCACGCTCAGGGGGGTAAACACCGGGGAGCTGTTTTTT. Translating it yields CATLRGVNTGELFF.

The chain is built from TRBV12-3 or TRBV12-4 and TRBJ1-1; D is perhaps TRBD1 (5 bases). The V gene lost 2 bases and the J gene lost 5 bases, with 12 bases spanning the gap. The CDR3 totals 14 residues. The CDR3 reads CASSLTGVLTEAFF. The CDR3 DNA is TGTGCCAGCAGTTTAACGGGGGTACTGACTGAAGCTTTCTTT.

This chain links TRBV6-6 with TRBJ2-7; 12 positions match TRBD2. In germline, CDR1 is MNHNY, CDR2 SVGAGI (reference sequence). This CDR3 contains 19 residues. J was trimmed by 0 bases and V by 6 bases; bases with no gene match: 15. The CDR3 reads CASSRPASGGASISYEQYF. In DNA form, the CDR3 reads TGTGCCAGCAGCCGACCGGCTAGCGGGGGGGCTTCGATCTCCTACGAGCAGTACTTC.

This clonotype was observed a handful of times. The V and J genes are TRBV5-5 and TRBJ2-5; 9 bases agree with TRBD1. The V gene end was trimmed by 4 bases and the J gene end by 4 bases; junction bases not matched to a gene: 8. The CDR3 extends over 15 amino acids. Germline CDR1 SGHKS, CDR2 YYEKEE (reference sequence). CDR3 nucleotides: TGTGCCAGCAGCCCACAACGGACAGGGGCAGAGACCCAGTACTTC. Translated, it gives CASSPQRTGAETQYF.

The chain recombines TRBV9 with TRBJ1-3, with D perhaps TRBD1 (5 bases). Germline V gene sequence: CDR1 SGDLS, CDR2 YYNGEE. V was trimmed by 4 bases and J by 4 bases, leaving 15 bases between them. The CDR3 is 15 residues long. The CDR3 sequence is CASSLTTDRGNTIYF. Here the CDR3 DNA reads TGTGCCAGCAGCCTAACCACCGACAGAGGAAACACCATATATTTT.

The V and J genes are TRBV20-1 and TRBJ1-2, with a weak D call TRBD1 (5 bases). CDR3 size: 14 residues. Germline V gene sequence: CDR1 DFQATT, CDR2 SNEGSKA (reference sequence). V was pared by 4 bases and J by 4 bases, with 16 bases between. The CDR3 nucleotides are TGCAGTGCTACCGCCGGGAAGGGGACCTATGGCTACACCTTC. It specifies CSATAGKGTYGYTF.

Only a few counts were recorded for this clonotype. The J gene is TRBJ2-4, the V gene TRBV29-1; perhaps TRBD1 as D (5 bases). The V and J ends lost 2 bases and 8 bases respectively, with 13 bases between them. Germline V gives CDR1 SQVTM, CDR2 ANQGSEA. The CDR3 is made up of 13 amino acids. DNA for the CDR3: TGCAGCGTTGAAATTGGGGCCTCGGACATTCAGTACTTC. Translation: CSVEIGASDIQYF.

The chain carries TRBV7-6 and TRBJ2-1; 7 positions agree with TRBD2. This CDR3 spans 14 amino acids. The junction had 7 bases not matched to a gene; V was cut back by 5 bases and J by 6 bases. Germline V lookup: CDR1 SGHVS, CDR2 FNYEAQ. The CDR3 DNA reads TGTGCCAGCAGCCCCCAGGGCGGGAGCAATGAGCAGTTCTTC. It yields the protein CASSPQGGSNEQFF.

Only one count was recorded for this clonotype. The V call is TRBV7-2, the J call TRBJ2-2; no definite D call. Trimming cost V 3 bases and J 3 bases, with 5 bases left between them. This CDR3 is 13 amino acids long. CDR1 SGHTA and CDR2 FQGNSA come from the germline V gene. The CDR3 DNA follows: TGTGCCAGCAGCTTTATCTACACCGGGGAGCTGTTTTTT. It translates to CASSFIYTGELFF.

This chain joins TRBV7-2 and TRBJ2-7; 7 nucleotides align to TRBD2. The CDR3 is made up of 15 amino acids. J gave up 7 bases and V 6 bases, and 15 bases lay outside the gene matches. Looked up from germline, CDR1 is SGHTA and CDR2 is FQGNSA. CDR3 bases: TGTGCCAGCAGTTTTACGACTAGCACCATTTTGGAGCAGTACTTC. Its protein is CASSFTTSTILEQYF.

This clonotype has more than one count but fewer than ten. At one boundary the junction diverges from the germline segment, which might be a read error. The rearrangement joins TRBV11-1 to TRBJ2-2; D unresolved. The CDR3 extends over 13 amino acids. Germline values: CDR1 SGHAT, CDR2 FQDESV (reference sequence). CDR3 sequence reads: CASSYQNTRELFF. In nucleotides, the CDR3 is TGTGCCAGCAGCTATCAGAACACCAGGGAGCTGTTTTTT.

This clonotype was counted between two and nine times. The V gene is TRBV18, the J gene TRBJ2-5; TRBD1 might be the D (5 bases). V was shortened by 4 bases and J by 5 bases, with 11 bases between the two germline ends. The CDR3 contains 13 residues. Per the germline V gene, CDR1 is KGHSH and CDR2 is LQKENI. In DNA, the CDR3 is TGTGCCAGCTCACGCGGTGGGGCTGAGACCCAGTACTTC. Translating gives CASSRGGAETQYF.

V gene TRBV28 combines with J gene TRBJ1-5; weak D call: TRBD1 (5 bases). Deletions cut 2 bases from V and 2 bases from J, with 13 bases between. This CDR3 has 16 residues. Germline V gene sequence: CDR1 MDHEN, CDR2 SYDVKM. The CDR3 nucleotides read TGTGCCAGCAGTTTAGGGACCGGGAAGGGCAATCAGCCCCAGCATTTT. Translating it yields CASSLGTGKGNQPQHF. The full variable domain, rest sourced from reference TRBV28 and TRBJ1-5, is DVKVTQSSRYLVKRTGEKVFLECVQDMDHENMFWYRQDPGLGLRLIYFSYDVKMKEKGDIPEGYSVSREKKERFSLILESASTNQTSMYLCASSLGTGKGNQPQHFGDGTRLSIL.

This chain uses TRBV28 with TRBJ1-1; D not resolved. V was trimmed by 6 bases and J by 4 bases, leaving 12 bases between them. The germline gives CDR1 MDHEN, CDR2 SYDVKM. This CDR3 contains 13 residues. DNA for the CDR3: TGTGCCAGCAGCTCCGGGTGGACCACTGAAGCTTTCTTT. Translated, it gives CASSSGWTTEAFF.

The rearrangement uses TRBV13 and TRBJ2-3; D gene ambiguous. Germline V lookup: CDR1 PRHDT, CDR2 FYEKMQ (reference sequence). The V and J ends lost 5 bases and 4 bases respectively, with 16 bases between them. The CDR3 loop spans 15 amino acids. The CDR3 loop reads CASSRIRSGADTQYF. The CDR3 DNA reads TGTGCCAGCAGCAGAATCAGGTCGGGCGCAGATACGCAGTATTTT.

This clonotype was seen more than once but under ten times. The V gene is TRBV18, the J gene TRBJ1-5; D unresolved. This CDR3 region has 14 residues. Germline lookup yields CDR1 KGHSH and CDR2 LQKENI. V was clipped by 3 bases and J by 1 base, with 7 bases between them. CDR3 DNA sequence: TGTGCCAGCTCACCTGCGGACAGCAATCAGCCCCAGCATTTT. This codes for CASSPADSNQPQHF. Looking up the rest from reference TRBV18 and TRBJ1-5 gives the full variable domain: NAGVMQNPRHLVRRRGQEARLRCSPMKGHSHVYWYRQLPEEGLKFMVYLQKENIIDESGMPKERFSAEFPKEGPSILRIQQVVRGDSAAYFCASSPADSNQPQHFGDGTRLSIL.

V gene TRBV3-1 combines with J gene TRBJ2-7, with 9 bases lining up with TRBD2. Germline V lookup: CDR1 LGHDT, CDR2 YNNKEL (reference sequence). This CDR3 spans 15 amino acids. V dropped 2 bases and J dropped 5; count of bases not matched to a gene: 7. CDR3 amino acids: CASSQSGGRADEQYF. In nucleotides, the CDR3 is TGTGCCAGCAGCCAATCGGGCGGGAGGGCCGACGAGCAGTACTTC.

The V call is TRBV5-1, the J call TRBJ2-1; 7 nucleotides agree with TRBD1. Germline V CDR1 and CDR2: SGHRS, YFSETQ. V lost 0 bases, J lost 4 bases, and 7 bases stayed unmatched. The CDR3 is 16 amino acids. As DNA, the CDR3 is TGCGCCAGCAGCTTGGCCGTCGGGACAGCATACAATGAGCAGTTCTTC. This gives the protein CASSLAVGTAYNEQFF.

This clonotype turned up a few times. J is TRBJ1-6 and V is TRBV27; D perhaps matches TRBD1 (6 bases). The CDR3 extends over 13 amino acids. V lost 5 bases and J 6 bases, leaving 8 bases between the germline ends. The germline CDR1 and CDR2 sequences are MNHEY and SMNVEV (reference sequence). The CDR3 protein is CASSGTSNSPLHF. The CDR3 DNA is TGTGCCAGCAGTGGGACAAGTAATTCACCCCTCCACTTT.

This clonotype has just a few counts. The V call is TRBV5-1, the J call TRBJ2-5; D is unclear. Germline loops: CDR1 SGHRS, CDR2 YFSETQ. The CDR3 runs 13 residues. V shed 7 bases and J shed 0 bases, with 10 bases lying between them. The DNA for the CDR3 is TGCGCCAGCTGGCTAAATTACCAAGAGACCCAGTACTTC. Protein: CASWLNYQETQYF.

In this sample, this clonotype turned up a few times. V is TRBV27 and J is TRBJ2-5, with 14 bases matching TRBD2. The CDR3 runs 16 residues. Germline V gives CDR1 MNHEY, CDR2 SMNVEV (reference sequence). Trimming at V came to 5 bases and at J to 4 bases, leaving 6 bases not matched to a gene. The CDR3 nucleotides read TGTGCCAGCAGTAAGGGACTAGCGGGAGTTCCAGAGACCCAGTACTTC. Its translation: CASSKGLAGVPETQYF.

V and J are TRBV7-2 and TRBJ1-1; tentative D call: TRBD1 (5 bases). The CDR3 length is 14 residues. V lost 1 base and J lost 4, with 10 bases in between. Germline CDR1 SGHTA, CDR2 FQGNSA. CDR3 residues: CASSLGGGITEAFF. DNA for the CDR3: TGTGCCAGCAGCTTAGGCGGGGGGATCACTGAAGCTTTCTTT.

This clonotype was seen only a few times. V is TRBV28 and J is TRBJ2-5; tentatively, D is TRBD1 (6 bases). Trimming cost V 7 bases and J 5 bases, with 14 bases left between them. The CDR3 contains 13 residues. Germline V CDR1 and CDR2: MDHEN, SYDVKM. The CDR3 DNA sequence: TGTGCCAGCACGGGACACTCAACGGAGACCCAGTACTTC. The encoded protein is CASTGHSTETQYF.

The chain joins TRBV29-1 to TRBJ1-2, with unresolved D. Trimming cost V 4 bases and J 8 bases, with 11 bases left between them. CDR3 size: 11 residues. The V gene's germline CDR1 is SQVTM and CDR2 ANQGSEA. CDR3 in amino acids: CSVAAVGGYTF. The CDR3 DNA reads as TGCAGCGTTGCGGCTGTGGGAGGCTACACCTTC.

The V gene is TRBV6-2 or TRBV6-3, the J gene TRBJ2-5; D might be TRBD1 (6 bases). The CDR3 is 19 amino acids. The germline V gene encodes CDR1 MNHEY and CDR2 SVGEGT. V dropped 5 bases and J dropped 0 bases, with 25 bases sitting between them. In DNA, the CDR3 is TGTGCCAGCAGTGACCCTCTGGGGGCCTTTATCGAGTACCAAGAGACCCAGTACTTC. The encoded protein is CASSDPLGAFIEYQETQYF.

The rearrangement links TRBV20-1 to TRBJ1-5; 9 bases match TRBD1. There are 14 residues in the CDR3. Germline assignment: CDR1 DFQATT and CDR2 SNEGSKA (reference sequence). J lost 4 bases, V lost 3 bases, and 4 bases had no gene match. CDR3 coding DNA: TGCAGTGCTAGCCAGGGGACAGGGAATCAGCCCCAGCATTTT. This sequence encodes CSASQGTGNQPQHF.

As concerns this clonotype: A much larger clone lies one base from this, so it may be a read error. The V call is TRBV4-1, the J call TRBJ2-7, with TRBD2 matching 7 bases. The J call may be faulty, since TRBJ2-1 better matches the DNA end. Germline CDR1 reads MGHRA; CDR2 reads YSYEKL. This CDR3 is 16 amino acids long. This chain's CDR3 is CANSHTSAGASDEQFF. CDR3 coding DNA: TGCGCCAACAGCCACACCAGTGCGGGAGCGTCTGATGAGCAGTTCTTC.

There are a few counts of this clonotype. The gene calls are TRBV20-1 and TRBJ1-1; D remains unclear. V lost 0 bases to trimming and J lost 2 bases, with 7 bases between them. The CDR3 runs 13 residues. Germline assignment: CDR1 DFQATT and CDR2 SNEGSKA (reference sequence). In DNA form, the CDR3 reads TGCAGTGCTAGAGAATCCCCCAACACTGAAGCTTTCTTT. This translates into CSARESPNTEAFF.